Included here is one T cell receptor (beta chain) sequence, with context. This clonotype was seen ten or more times. Its antigen specificity is not known. The input lacks base qualities; no much larger clone sits a single base away. TCR cDNA was made using 5'RACE template switching, a step that added a universal primer site and unique molecular identifiers. cDNA synthesis was primed from both the TCR alpha and TCR beta constant segments. Library amplification involved two PCR steps, and the second step added sample barcodes and sequencing adapters. Sequencing of libraries was done on Illumina HiSeq 2500 (2x100 bp) or NovaSeq (2x150 bp). The authors' pipeline ran thus. Reads were demultiplexed and collapsed into UMI consensus sequences with MIGEC, and V(D)J alignment was performed with MiXCR. Vaccine-responding clonotypes were defined with edgeR using replicate PBMC samples, requiring FDR below 0.01 and a log2 fold change above 5 up to day 15. CD4 or CD8 identity was assigned to each bulk clonotype according to whether the clonotype was present at higher abundance in the sequenced CD4 repertoire or the sequenced CD8 repertoire. The public reads were reprocessed in TCRdb via fastp at Q25 and MiXCR, keeping in-frame beta chains. Identical CDR3 proteins give one entry, which carries the most common genes and DNA. The V and J calls were determined by TCRdb, not by the authors. The sample contains about 300,000 distinct CDR3 sequences, around 7% of them found a single time. The biggest ten clones account for roughly a sixth of the sample.

The record originates from a study of T cells after yellow fever vaccination (dated by TCRdb to between 2018 and 2021). About the full investigation: Libraries from fractions with low cell numbers were prepared with the SMART-Seq v4 Ultra Low Input RNA kit. Bulk TCR alpha and beta repertoires were sequenced longitudinally to track T-cell clones before and after primary and booster YFV17D yellow fever vaccination. The cohort comprised two healthy male donors, one aged 18 to 29 and one aged 30 to 40 years. Blood was collected at multiple timepoints before and after primary and secondary immunization, and bulk PBMC replicates and cell subsets were isolated.

Study-wide conclusions, independent of this receptor: A small fraction of clonotypes showed up in both the CD4 and CD8 compartments, probably as a result of convergent recombination. Because only a couple of donors were included in the study, the extent to which the findings can be generalized is limited. The secondary T-cell response was found to be weaker but faster than the primary response, with a peak reached on day 5 rather than on day 15. FACS-sorted repertoires could contain abundant contaminating clonotypes from the bulk population, so computational filtering was required. After the booster, most clones that had expanded after primary vaccination were detected again (nearly 97% of CD4 and 88% of CD8), suggesting broad maintenance of memory.

The germline ends are 8 bases apart after V is trimmed by 0 bases and J by 5 bases. Measured from the cysteine to the phenylalanine, the CDR3 is 13 residues long. Only the CDR3 DNA stays, 39 bases, in frame from base 1. Sequences SGHRS (CDR1) and YFSETQ (CDR2) are obtained from the germline V gene. What the treatment or condition label conveys for this sample: live attenuated yellow fever vaccine strain. At every blood-draw timepoint, two biological replicates of bulk PBMCs were collected. A standard Ficoll-Paque protocol was used to isolate PBMCs from peripheral blood. TriZol was used to extract RNA from bulk PBMCs, CD4 and CD8 fractions, and dextramer-positive and dextramer-negative fractions.

This sequence uses TRBV5-1 and TRBJ1-1; the D gene identity is not certain. The clonotype was recovered from a man younger than 30 who received the YFV17D yellow fever vaccine. The specimen was PBMCs, collected roughly 47 days after the first yellow fever vaccination. DNA sequence: TGCGCCAGCAGCTTGGGGGCGTGGACTGAAGCTTTCTTT. Translated, this gives CASSLGAWTEAFF.